What follows describes a single T cell receptor (beta chain). Its antigen remains unknown. Assay: immunoSEQ multiplex PCR; the TCRdb copy retains only in-frame clones and omits some. The sample records about 31,000 clones, roughly 80% being singletons. These data come from a study of memory CD4+ T cells and cytomegalovirus serostatus. Study information: Of the healthy Belgian adults, fewer than 10 were CMV seropositive and 24 seronegative.

The sort gate was single viable CD3+CD4+CD8-CD45RO+ cells for memory CD4+ T cells. CMV serostatus came from serum IgG against pp150, pp28, p38, p52. Study-wide results and caveats: About 40% of the roughly 160 known CMV-associated TCRbeta sequences appeared in CD4+ memory.

The CDR3 runs 16 residues. Germline V CDR1 and CDR2: MRHNA, SNTAGT. Trimming took off 4 bases at V and 1 base at J, with 14 bases between the two ends. Sequenced: memory CD4+ T cells from blood. The sequence derives from an adult in good health and CMV-seronegative. Some clones in this sample may be carry-over from other donors' samples. The chain combines TRBV6-4 with TRBJ2-1; tentative D call: TRBD2 (5 bases). The CDR3 DNA follows: TGTGCCAGCAGTGGGGGAGCCTCCCTATCCTACAATGAGCAGTTCTTC. This sequence encodes CASSGGASLSYNEQFF.